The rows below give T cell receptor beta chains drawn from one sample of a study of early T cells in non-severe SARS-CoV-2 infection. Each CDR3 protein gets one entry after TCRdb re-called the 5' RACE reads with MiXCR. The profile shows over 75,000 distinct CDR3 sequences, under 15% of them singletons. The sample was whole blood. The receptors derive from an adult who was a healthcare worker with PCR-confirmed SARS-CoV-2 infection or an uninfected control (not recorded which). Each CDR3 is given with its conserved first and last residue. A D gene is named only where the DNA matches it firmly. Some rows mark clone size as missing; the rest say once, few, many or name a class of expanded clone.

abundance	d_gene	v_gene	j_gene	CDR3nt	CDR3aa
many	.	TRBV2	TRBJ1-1	TGTGCCAGCAGTGCGAGTAATGAAGCTTTCTTT	CASSASNEAFF
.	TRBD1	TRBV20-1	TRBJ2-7	TGCAGTGCCGACAGGGGTCGATACGAGCAGTACTTC	CSADRGRYEQYF
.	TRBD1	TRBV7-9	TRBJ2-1	TGTGCCAGCAGCCCACGAGGGACAGGGGTGAATGAGCAGTTCTTC	CASSPRGTGVNEQFF
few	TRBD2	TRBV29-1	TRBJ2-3	TGCAGCGTTGTTTCCTTTGTGGGGGAGGGCCCAGATACGCAGTATTTT	CSVVSFVGEGPDTQYF
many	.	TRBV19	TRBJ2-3	TGTGCCAGTAGTGGGGACGGTGAAGTGAATACGCAGTATTTT	CASSGDGEVNTQYF
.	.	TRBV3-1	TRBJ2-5	TGTGCCAGCAGCCAAGAGGCGGGAAACAGAGAGACCCAGTACTTC	CASSQEAGNRETQYF
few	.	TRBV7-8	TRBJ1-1	TGTGCCAGCAGCCGGGGGTCCATGAACACTGAAGCTTTCTTT	CASSRGSMNTEAFF
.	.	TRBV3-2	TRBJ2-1	TGTGCCAACCCCCCAAGGGACAATGAGCAGTTCTTC	CANPPRDNEQFF
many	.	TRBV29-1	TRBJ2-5	TGCAGCGTAGCAAGGCTAGACAAAGAGACCCAGTACTTC	CSVARLDKETQYF
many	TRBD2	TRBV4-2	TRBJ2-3	TGTGCCAGCAGCCAAGAAAGCGGGGAGGTAGATACGCAGTATTTT	CASSQESGEVDTQYF
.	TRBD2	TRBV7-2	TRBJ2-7	TGTGCCAGCAGCCCCGACCGGCTAGCGGGATCCGAGCAGTACTTC	CASSPDRLAGSEQYF
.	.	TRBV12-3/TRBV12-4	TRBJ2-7	TGTGCCAGCGCGGGGATAATACGAGAGTCCTACGAGCAGTACTTC	CASAGIIRESYEQYF
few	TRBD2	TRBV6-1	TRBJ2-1	TGTGCCAGCAGTGAGGCGGGAGGGCCATTTGAGCAGTTCTTC	CASSEAGGPFEQFF
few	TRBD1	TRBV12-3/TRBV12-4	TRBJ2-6	TGTGCCAGCAGTTTTAGTGGACAGGGAAGCTCTGGGGCCAACGTCCTGACTTTC	CASSFSGQGSSGANVLTF
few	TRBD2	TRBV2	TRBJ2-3	TGTGCCAGCAGACGACTAGCGGGGGTGAGCACAGATACGCAGTATTTT	CASRRLAGVSTDTQYF
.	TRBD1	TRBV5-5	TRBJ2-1	TGTGCCAGCAGCTTGCGGGGACAGGGAAATCGGGTCCGCTATGAGCAGTTCTTC	CASSLRGQGNRVRYEQFF
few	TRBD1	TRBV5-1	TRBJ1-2	TGCGCCAGCACCAGGACAGGACGGGGTGCCAACTATGGCTACACCTTC	CASTRTGRGANYGYTF
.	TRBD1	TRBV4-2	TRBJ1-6	TGTGCCAGCAGCCAGCACAGGGGGAACCTCAATTCACCCCTCCACTTT	CASSQHRGNLNSPLHF
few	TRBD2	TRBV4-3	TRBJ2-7	TGCGCCAGCAGCCAAGATCGAAGCGGGAGGGCCTACGAGCAGTACTTC	CASSQDRSGRAYEQYF
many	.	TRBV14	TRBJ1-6	TGTGCCAGCAGCCCATCTGGCTTCCTCAATTCACCCCTCCACTTT	CASSPSGFLNSPLHF
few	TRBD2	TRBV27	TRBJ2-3	TGTGCCAGCAGTTTACTAGCGGGGTCAATCACAGATACGCAGTATTTT	CASSLLAGSITDTQYF
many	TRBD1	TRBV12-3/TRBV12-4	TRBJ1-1	TGTGCCAGCAGTCTGGGGACAGTTATGAACACTGAAGCTTTCTTT	CASSLGTVMNTEAFF
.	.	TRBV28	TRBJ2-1	TGTGCCAGCAGCCCCCTCTACGTCGCTTCCCTCAATGAGCAGTTCTTC	CASSPLYVASLNEQFF
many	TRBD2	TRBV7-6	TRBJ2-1	TGTGCCAGCAGCTTCCAGACTAGCGGGAGTGGTAATGAGCAGTTCTTC	CASSFQTSGSGNEQFF
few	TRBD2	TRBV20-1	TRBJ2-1	TGCAGTGCTAACACCGGGACTAGATTAGCGAATGAGCAGTTCTTC	CSANTGTRLANEQFF
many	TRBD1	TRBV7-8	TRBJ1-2	TGTGCCAGCAGCCTAAGGACAGGAGACTATGGCTACACCTTC	CASSLRTGDYGYTF
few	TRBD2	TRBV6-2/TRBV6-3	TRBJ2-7	TGTGCCAGCAGTTTGCGGGAGGCGGGGGAGCAGTACTTC	CASSLREAGEQYF
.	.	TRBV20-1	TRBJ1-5	TGCAGTGCTTTCCCCCTGACAGGCCTGCAGCCCCAGCATTTT	CSAFPLTGLQPQHF
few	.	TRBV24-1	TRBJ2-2	TGTGCCACCAGTGTGGCCGCGAACACCGGGGAGCTGTTTTTT	CATSVAANTGELFF
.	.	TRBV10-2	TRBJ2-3	TGCGCCAGCAGTGGTAGCAGCCCTGCAGGTACGCAGTATTTT	CASSGSSPAGTQYF
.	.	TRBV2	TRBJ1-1	TGTGCCAGCAGTGAAGAGGGAGGAGGGGAATCAGAAGCTTTCTTT	CASSEEGGGESEAFF
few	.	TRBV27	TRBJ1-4	TGTGCCAGCAGTTTATCGGGACACGAAAAACTGTTTTTT	CASSLSGHEKLFF
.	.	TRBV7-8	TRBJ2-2	TGTGCCAGCAGCCCGACTTTGACCGGGGAGCTGTTTTTT	CASSPTLTGELFF
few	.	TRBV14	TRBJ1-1	TGTGCCAGCAGCCTTGACAGATTTGAAGCTTTCTTT	CASSLDRFEAFF
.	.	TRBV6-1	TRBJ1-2	TGTGCCAGCAGTGAAGCGCTTGGGGCGCCTGGGAACTATGGCTACACCTTC	CASSEALGAPGNYGYTF
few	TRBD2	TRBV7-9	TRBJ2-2	TGTGCCAGCAGATCCGGGGGGACCGGGGAGCTGTTTTTT	CASRSGGTGELFF
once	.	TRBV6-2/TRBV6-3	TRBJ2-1	TGTGCCAGCAAGAATTCCCCAAGTGAGCAGTTCTTC	CASKNSPSEQFF
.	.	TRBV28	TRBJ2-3	TGTGCCAGCAGTTTACGGGACATAATCGTAGGAACAGATACGCAGTATTTT	CASSLRDIIVGTDTQYF
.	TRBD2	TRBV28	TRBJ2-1	TGTGCCGCCAGTAGCGGGAGGTTAAATGAGCAGTTCTTC	CAASSGRLNEQFF
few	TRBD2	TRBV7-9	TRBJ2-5	TGTGCCAGCAGCTTATCTAGCGGGGCCCAAGAGACCCAGTACTTC	CASSLSSGAQETQYF
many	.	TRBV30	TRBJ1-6	TGTGCCTGGAGTCAGGGGCTGTCTCATTCACCCCTCCACTTT	CAWSQGLSHSPLHF
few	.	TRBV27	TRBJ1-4	TGTGCCAGCAGTTCGGCGGGACACAGTGAAAAACTGTTTTTT	CASSSAGHSEKLFF
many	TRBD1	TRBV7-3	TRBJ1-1	TGTGCCAGCAGCTTAGACAGGGGCGGTGAAGCTTTCTTT	CASSLDRGGEAFF
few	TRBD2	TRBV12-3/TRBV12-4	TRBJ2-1	TGTGCCAGCAAGACCTCAGCGGGAGTCCGACTTAATGAGCAGTTCTTC	CASKTSAGVRLNEQFF